The 30 T cell receptor beta chains below all came from one sample that was sequenced in a study of radiation and T cells in renal cell carcinoma. Noted time point: blood 4 weeks post-SBRT, at nephrectomy. Treatment meaning: 15 Gy SBRT to primary tumor, nephrectomy 4 weeks later. TCRdb's table, derived via immunoSEQ multiplex PCR, lists solely in-frame clones and lacks some. The sample has about 83,000 clones, less than 90% seen once. Sequences were derived from blood, sampled from a patient whose treatment included radiotherapy and nephrectomy. These receptors were collected from a woman in her sixties with renal cell carcinoma.

The V and J genes are TRBV18 and TRBJ2-3; perhaps TRBD2 as D (5 bases). This CDR3 region has 16 residues. V lost 1 base and J lost 2, with 13 bases in between. Germline V gene sequence: CDR1 KGHSH, CDR2 LQKENI. Written as DNA, the CDR3 is TGTGCCAGCTCACCACTCGGGGAAGGGCACACAGATACGCAGTATTTT. Its translation is CASSPLGEGHTDTQYF.

This chain connects TRBV6-5 to TRBJ2-7; D gene unclear. The CDR3 has 15 residues. V was cut by 6 bases and J by 1 base, with 16 bases left in between. Germline CDR1 is MNHEY and CDR2 is SVGAGI. For the CDR3, the DNA is TGTGCCAGCAGCCGACGGATGTGGCCATCCTACGAGCAGTACTTC. This translates into CASSRRMWPSYEQYF.

The chain combines TRBV19 with TRBJ1-6; 8 bases agree with TRBD1. Trimming took 11 bases from V and 10 from J; bases not matched to a gene: 10. The CDR3 is made up of 13 amino acids. Germline V gene data show CDR1 as LNHDA and CDR2 as SQIVND (reference sequence). This CDR3 is CACSSDRVSPLHF. The CDR3 bases are TGTGCCTGTTCTTCGGACAGGGTCTCACCCCTCCACTTT.

The genes are TRBV7-9 and TRBJ2-7; 8 nucleotides line up with TRBD2. There are 15 residues in the CDR3. J lost 7 bases, V lost 3 bases, and 11 bases had no gene match. CDR1 and CDR2 (germline): SEHNR, FQNEAQ (reference sequence). The CDR3 DNA reads as TGTGCCAGCAGCTTTCTCGAAGCGGGAGCTGGGGAGCAGTACTTC. Amino acids: CASSFLEAGAGEQYF.

This rearrangement joins TRBV6-1 to TRBJ1-3; D is uncertain. The CDR3 has 12 residues. The V gene's germline CDR1 is MNHNS and CDR2 SASEGT. Trimming removed 11 bases from V and 0 bases from J, with 8 bases in between. The CDR3 spells CASQISGNTIYF. CDR3 nucleotide sequence: TGTGCCTCCCAGATCTCTGGAAACACCATATATTTT.

The chain combines TRBV5-6 with TRBJ2-3, with D possibly matching TRBD1 (6 bases). V lost 0 bases to trimming and J lost 7 bases, with 12 bases between them. From germline, CDR1 is SGHDT and CDR2 YYEEEE. The CDR3 extends over 14 amino acids. The CDR3 sequence is CASSLGQGSNTQYF. CDR3 bases: TGTGCCAGCAGCTTGGGGCAGGGGTCGAATACGCAGTATTTT.

V gene TRBV7-2 combines with J gene TRBJ2-7, with 9 bases fitting TRBD2. Germline values: CDR1 SGHTA, CDR2 FQGNSA. The CDR3 sequence is 15 residues long. The ends lost 0 bases at V and 6 bases at J; junction bases unmatched: 6. CDR3 DNA: TGTGCCAGCAGCTTAGCGATAGCGGGAGTCGCCGAGCAGTACTTC. This translates into CASSLAIAGVAEQYF.

V and J are TRBV7-8 and TRBJ2-5, with TRBD2 matching over 9 bases. The DNA matches TRBJ2-7 better at its end, which makes the J call doubtful. Germline V gene lookup returns CDR1 SGHVS and CDR2 FQNEAQ. This CDR3 comprises 14 residues. The CDR3 sequence is CASSLLAGGGEQYF. As DNA, the CDR3 is TGTGCCAGCAGCTTACTGGCGGGAGGGGGCGAGCAGTACTTC.

This clone showed up just a few times. V gene TRBV2 combines with J gene TRBJ2-5; perhaps TRBD1 as D (5 bases). TRBJ2-7 matches the DNA end more closely, so the J call is doubtful. This CDR3 has 15 residues. Germline values: CDR1 SNHLY, CDR2 FYNNEI. CDR3 residues: CASSEAAGPAYEQYF. For the CDR3, the DNA is TGTGCCAGCAGTGAAGCGGCAGGGCCTGCGTACGAGCAGTACTTC.

The chain has TRBV19 and TRBJ1-2, with 8 bases aligning to TRBD1. CDR3 length: 16 amino acids. Germline V gives CDR1 LNHDA, CDR2 SQIVND (reference sequence). V was pared by 2 bases and J by 8 bases, with 13 bases of the junction left unmatched. DNA for the CDR3: TGTGCCAGTAGTATATCCCCCCGGGCAGGGGGCGGCGGCTACACCTTC. Its translation: CASSISPRAGGGGYTF.

The genes are TRBV6-1 and TRBJ2-7; maybe TRBD1 (7 bases). Between the trimmed V and J ends, which lost 8 bases and 3 bases, there was a span of 20 bases. This CDR3 is built from 15 residues. CDR1 and CDR2 from the germline V gene are MNHNS and SASEGT. CDR3 amino acids: CASERDRLGNYEQYF. The CDR3 bases are TGTGCCAGCGAAAGGGACAGACTAGGTAACTACGAGCAGTACTTC.

This clone was picked up a small number of times. The rearrangement joins TRBV6-1 to TRBJ1-1; D remains ambiguous. Germline CDR1 and CDR2: MNHNS and SASEGT. The CDR3 extends over 13 amino acids. Trimming removed 4 bases at V and 0 bases at J, with 6 bases between. In DNA form, the CDR3 reads TGTGCCAGCAGTGGGCAAGTGAACACTGAAGCTTTCTTT. Amino acid sequence: CASSGQVNTEAFF.

In this sample, this clone turned up a few times. The rearrangement links TRBV9 to TRBJ2-5; 7 bases are a match to TRBD2. V was pared by 3 bases and J by 1 base, with 9 bases of the junction left unmatched. CDR1 is SGDLS, CDR2 YYNGEE, per germline. The CDR3 loop spans 16 amino acids. CDR3 loop: CASSASSGNSQETQYF. The CDR3 DNA is TGTGCCAGCAGCGCTTCTAGCGGAAATTCCCAAGAGACCCAGTACTTC.

This clone appeared a few times. The gene calls are TRBV2 and TRBJ2-1; D gene ambiguous. Deletions cut 6 bases from V and 3 bases from J, with 9 bases between. Germline CDR1 is SNHLY and CDR2 is FYNNEI. This CDR3 has 13 residues. The CDR3: CASRWTGYNEQFF. As DNA, the CDR3 is TGTGCCAGCAGATGGACGGGCTACAATGAGCAGTTCTTC. The full variable domain, its missing parts supplied by reference TRBV2 and TRBJ2-1, is EPEVTQTPSHQVTQMGQEVILRCVPISNHLYFYWYRQILGQKVEFLVSFYNNEISEKSEIFDDQFSVERPDGSNFTLKIRSTKLEDSAMYFCASRWTGYNEQFFGPGTRLTVL.

The chain has TRBV7-2 and TRBJ1-1; D is perhaps TRBD1 (6 bases). The CDR3 extends over 15 amino acids. Trimming took off 0 bases at V and 1 base at J, with 9 bases between the two ends. The germline V gene encodes CDR1 SGHTA and CDR2 FQGNSA. The CDR3 DNA is TGTGCCAGCAGCTTAGCGCGGACAGAGAACACTGAAGCTTTCTTT. This codes for CASSLARTENTEAFF.

The chain combines TRBV19 with TRBJ2-7; 11 positions match TRBD1. The CDR3 sequence is 14 residues long. V trimming: 9 bases; J trimming: 4 bases; junction bases outside the gene matches: 8. The germline V gene encodes CDR1 LNHDA and CDR2 SQIVND (reference sequence). For the CDR3, the DNA is TGTGCCAGCAGCCGGACAGGGGGCAATTACGAGCAGTACTTC. This encodes CASSRTGGNYEQYF. The full variable domain, rest sourced from reference TRBV19 and TRBJ2-7, is DGGITQSPKYLFRKEGQNVTLSCEQNLNHDAMYWYRQDPGQGLRLIYYSQIVNDFQKGDIAEGYSVSREKKESFPLTVTSAQKNPTAFYLCASSRTGGNYEQYFGPGTRLTVT.

This chain uses TRBV7-9 with TRBJ2-3, with D possibly matching TRBD1 (6 bases). V shed 5 bases and J shed 1 base, with 10 bases lying between them. The CDR3 totals 14 residues. Germline CDR1 reads SEHNR; CDR2 reads FQNEAQ (reference sequence). The CDR3, as DNA: TGTGCCAGCAGCAGGAAGGGGGGCACAGATACGCAGTATTTT. It yields the protein CASSRKGGTDTQYF.

V usage is TRBV5-1 and J usage is TRBJ2-5, with D uncertain. The V end was cut by 4 bases, the J end by 1 base, with 8 bases between. The CDR3 is 13 amino acids. Germline assignment: CDR1 SGHRS and CDR2 YFSETQ. Here the CDR3 reads CASSIGRQETQYF. The CDR3 region has the DNA TGCGCCAGCAGCATAGGACGCCAAGAGACCCAGTACTTC. The complete variable domain, with remaining parts taken from reference TRBV5-1 and TRBJ2-5, reads KAGVTQTPRYLIKTRGQQVTLSCSPISGHRSVSWYQQTPGQGLQFLFEYFSETQRNKGNFPGRFSGRQFSNSRSEMNVSTLELGDSALYLCASSIGRQETQYFGPGTRLLVL.

This clone was found a few times. The chain couples TRBV6-6 to TRBJ1-2; 10 nucleotides agree with TRBD1. This CDR3 has 15 amino acids. After removal of 6 bases from V and 7 bases from J, the junction contained 11 bases not matched to a gene. Germline V gives CDR1 MNHNY, CDR2 SVGAGI (reference sequence). The chain's CDR3 is CASRESRQGASGYTF. For the CDR3, the DNA is TGTGCCAGCAGGGAAAGTCGACAGGGGGCAAGTGGCTACACCTTC.

V gene TRBV9 combines with J gene TRBJ1-2; D is unresolved. Looked up from germline, CDR1 is SGDLS and CDR2 is YYNGEE. This CDR3 is built from 14 residues. Between the trimmed V and J ends, which lost 4 bases and 5 bases, there was a span of 15 bases. The CDR3 spells CASSPPGRAYGYTF. The DNA for the CDR3 is TGTGCCAGCAGCCCACCGGGTCGGGCTTATGGCTACACCTTC.

The chain employs TRBV2 and TRBJ2-3; perhaps TRBD2 as D (5 bases). The CDR3 consists of 12 residues. CDR1 and CDR2 from the germline V gene are SNHLY and FYNNEI. Between the trimmed V and J ends, which lost 4 bases and 6 bases, there was a span of 8 bases. Here the CDR3 reads CASSVRGDTQYF. DNA of the CDR3: TGTGCCAGCAGTGTAAGAGGGGATACGCAGTATTTT.

The J gene is TRBJ2-5, the V gene TRBV18; D perhaps matches TRBD2 (6 bases). The germline V gene has CDR1 KGHSH and CDR2 LQKENI. V gave up 1 base and J gave up 1 base, with 13 bases separating them. The CDR3 loop spans 16 amino acids. The CDR3, as DNA: TGTGCCAGCTCACCACTTTCCCCCGGGAGCCAAGAGACCCAGTACTTC. Translation: CASSPLSPGSQETQYF.

This clone turned up a few times. V is TRBV19 and J is TRBJ2-1; 9 nucleotides align to TRBD2. After removal of 7 bases from V and 6 bases from J, the junction contained 16 bases not matched to a gene. Per the germline V gene, CDR1 is LNHDA and CDR2 is SQIVND (reference sequence). CDR3 length: 17 residues. In DNA form, the CDR3 reads TGTGCCAGTAAGGCGGTGGTAGCGGGAGTGGGAGGCAATGAGCAGTTCTTC. This codes for CASKAVVAGVGGNEQFF.

V usage is TRBV4-1 and J usage is TRBJ1-1, with D perhaps TRBD1 (5 bases). With 0 bases removed from V and 6 bases from J, the gap between germline ends came to 14 bases. CDR3 length: 15 amino acids. Germline V gene sequence: CDR1 MGHRA, CDR2 YSYEKL. This CDR3 is CASSQEGYLGPEAFF. The DNA of the CDR3 is TGCGCCAGCAGCCAAGAAGGCTATTTGGGGCCTGAAGCTTTCTTT.

In this sample, this clone turned up a few times. The chain has TRBV9 and TRBJ2-1, with D possibly matching TRBD1 (6 bases). CDR3 length: 16 residues. V was shortened by 0 bases and J by 2 bases, with 12 bases between the two germline ends. Per the germline V gene, CDR1 is SGDLS and CDR2 is YYNGEE. The CDR3 protein is CASSVVDRGTYNEQFF. In DNA form, the CDR3 reads TGTGCCAGCAGCGTAGTGGACAGAGGCACCTACAATGAGCAGTTCTTC.

The chain links TRBV27 to TRBJ1-5; 8 nucleotides line up with TRBD1. The germline V gene has CDR1 MNHEY and CDR2 SMNVEV (reference sequence). The CDR3 runs to 16 residues. The V and J ends lost 4 bases and 0 bases, in that order; junction bases with no gene match: 5. In DNA, the CDR3 is TGTGCCAGCAGTTATCAGGGGGCCTATAGCAATCAGCCCCAGCATTTT. It is translated as CASSYQGAYSNQPQHF.

The V call is TRBV18, the J call TRBJ1-5; 7 bases map to TRBD1. J gave up 2 bases and V 3 bases, and 10 bases lay outside the gene matches. Per germline, CDR1 KGHSH and CDR2 LQKENI. This CDR3 spans 17 amino acids. The CDR3, as DNA: TGTGCCAGCTCACCGAACAGGGGATTTAGGGGCAATCAGCCCCAGCATTTT. Residues: CASSPNRGFRGNQPQHF.

This clone was detected a few times. J is TRBJ1-1 and V is TRBV9; D not resolved. This CDR3 spans 15 amino acids. In germline, CDR1 is SGDLS, CDR2 YYNGEE. The V gene lost 0 bases and the J gene lost 0 bases, with 9 bases spanning the gap. In DNA, the CDR3 is TGTGCCAGCAGCGTAGGACCGAGGATGAACACTGAAGCTTTCTTT. Translating it yields CASSVGPRMNTEAFF.

CDR3 sequence reads: CASSLRTSGSTGELFF. CDR3 DNA: TGTGCCAGCAGCTTACGGACTAGCGGGAGCACCGGGGAGCTGTTTTTT. V gene TRBV4-2 combines with J gene TRBJ2-2, with 13 bases aligning to TRBD2. V dropped 5 bases and J dropped 4; count of bases not matched to a gene: 4. Germline assignment: CDR1 LGHNA and CDR2 YNFKEQ. This CDR3 is 16 amino acids long.

The chain carries TRBV6-5 and TRBJ2-7; unclear D gene. The germline V gene has CDR1 MNHEY and CDR2 SVGAGI. With 5 bases removed from V and 6 bases from J, the gap between germline ends came to 17 bases. There are 14 residues in the CDR3. The CDR3 DNA reads TGTGCCAGCAGTCCCGCCGAATCCGCAGGCGAGCAGTACTTC. Translating it yields CASSPAESAGEQYF.